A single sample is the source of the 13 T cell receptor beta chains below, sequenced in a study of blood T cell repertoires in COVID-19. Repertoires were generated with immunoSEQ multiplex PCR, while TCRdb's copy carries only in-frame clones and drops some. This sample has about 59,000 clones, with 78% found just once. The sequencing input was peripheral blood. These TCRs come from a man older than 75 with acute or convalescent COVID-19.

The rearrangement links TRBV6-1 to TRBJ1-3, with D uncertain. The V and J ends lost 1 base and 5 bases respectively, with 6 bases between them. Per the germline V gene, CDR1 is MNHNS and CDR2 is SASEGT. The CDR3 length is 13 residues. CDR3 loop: CASSEVSRNTIYF. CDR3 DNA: TGTGCCAGCAGTGAAGTTTCTCGAAACACCATATATTTT.

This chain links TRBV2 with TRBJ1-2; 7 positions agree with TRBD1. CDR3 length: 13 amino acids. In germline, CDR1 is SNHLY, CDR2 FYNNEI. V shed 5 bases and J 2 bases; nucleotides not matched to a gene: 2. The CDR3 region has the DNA TGTGCCAGCAGTTTACAGGGGAACTATGGCTACACCTTC. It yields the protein CASSLQGNYGYTF. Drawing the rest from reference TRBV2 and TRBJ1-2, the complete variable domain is EPEVTQTPSHQVTQMGQEVILRCVPISNHLYFYWYRQILGQKVEFLVSFYNNEISEKSEIFDDQFSVERPDGSNFTLKIRSTKLEDSAMYFCASSLQGNYGYTFGSGTRLTVV.

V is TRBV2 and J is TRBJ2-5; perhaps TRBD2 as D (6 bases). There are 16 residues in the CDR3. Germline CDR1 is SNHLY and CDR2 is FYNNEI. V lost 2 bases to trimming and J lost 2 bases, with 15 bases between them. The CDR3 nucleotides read TGTGCCAGCAGTGAAACGTCGGCGGGACCTCAAGAGACCCAGTACTTC. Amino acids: CASSETSAGPQETQYF.

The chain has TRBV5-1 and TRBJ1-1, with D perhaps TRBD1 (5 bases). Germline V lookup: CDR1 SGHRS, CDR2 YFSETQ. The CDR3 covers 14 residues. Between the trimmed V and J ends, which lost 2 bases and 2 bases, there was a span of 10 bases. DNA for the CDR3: TGCGCCAGCAGCTTTAAGGACACAAACACTGAAGCTTTCTTT. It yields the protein CASSFKDTNTEAFF.

The CDR3 is CASFSQTASNQPQHF. CDR3 bases: TGTGCCTCCTTCTCTCAGACAGCTAGCAATCAGCCCCAGCATTTT. The V and J genes are TRBV6-5 and TRBJ1-5; D perhaps matches TRBD1 (5 bases). Trimming took 11 bases from V and 0 from J, leaving 17 bases between them. CDR1 and CDR2 from the germline V gene are MNHEY and SVGAGI. The CDR3 loop spans 15 amino acids.

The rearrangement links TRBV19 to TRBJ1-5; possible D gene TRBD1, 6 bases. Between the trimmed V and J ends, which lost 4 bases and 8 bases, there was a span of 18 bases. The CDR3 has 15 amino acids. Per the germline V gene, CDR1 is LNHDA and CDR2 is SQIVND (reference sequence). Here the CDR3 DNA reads TGTGCCAGTAGTACCGGACAGTCAACAAGGGAGCCCCAGCATTTT. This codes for CASSTGQSTREPQHF.

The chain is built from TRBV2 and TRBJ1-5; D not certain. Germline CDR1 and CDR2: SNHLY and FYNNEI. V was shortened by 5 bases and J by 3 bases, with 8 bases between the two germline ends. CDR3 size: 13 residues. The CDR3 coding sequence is TGTGCCAGCAGTCCTGAGGACAATCAGCCCCAGCATTTT. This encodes CASSPEDNQPQHF.

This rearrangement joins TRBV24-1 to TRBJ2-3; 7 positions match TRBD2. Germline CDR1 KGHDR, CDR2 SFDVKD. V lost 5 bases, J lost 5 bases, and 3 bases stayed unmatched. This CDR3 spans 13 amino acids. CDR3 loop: CATSGLAGDTQYF. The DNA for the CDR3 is TGTGCCACCAGTGGACTAGCAGGAGATACGCAGTATTTT.

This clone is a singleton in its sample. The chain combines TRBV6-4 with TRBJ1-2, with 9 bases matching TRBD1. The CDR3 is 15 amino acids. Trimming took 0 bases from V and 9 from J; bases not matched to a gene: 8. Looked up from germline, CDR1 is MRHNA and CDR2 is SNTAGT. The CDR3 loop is CASSDSKQGARSYTF. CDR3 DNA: TGTGCCAGCAGTGACTCGAAACAGGGGGCGAGGAGCTACACCTTC.

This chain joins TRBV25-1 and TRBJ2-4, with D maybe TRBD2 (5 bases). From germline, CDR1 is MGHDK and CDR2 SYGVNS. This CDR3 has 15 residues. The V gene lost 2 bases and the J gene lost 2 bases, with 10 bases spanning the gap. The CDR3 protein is CASSEGLGSKNIQYF. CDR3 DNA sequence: TGTGCCAGCAGTGAAGGACTGGGCTCCAAAAACATTCAGTACTTC.

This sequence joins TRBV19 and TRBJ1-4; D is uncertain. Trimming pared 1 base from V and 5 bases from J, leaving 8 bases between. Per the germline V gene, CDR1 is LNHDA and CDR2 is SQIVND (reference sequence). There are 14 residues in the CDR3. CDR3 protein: CASSIVNSNEKLFF. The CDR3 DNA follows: TGTGCCAGTAGTATAGTTAACAGCAATGAAAAACTGTTTTTT.

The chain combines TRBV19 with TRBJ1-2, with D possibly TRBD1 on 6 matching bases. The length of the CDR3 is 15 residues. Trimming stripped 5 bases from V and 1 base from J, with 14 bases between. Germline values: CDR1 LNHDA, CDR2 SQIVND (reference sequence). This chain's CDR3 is CASSETGAYNYGYTF. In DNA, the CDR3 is TGTGCCAGTAGTGAGACAGGCGCTTATAACTATGGCTACACCTTC.

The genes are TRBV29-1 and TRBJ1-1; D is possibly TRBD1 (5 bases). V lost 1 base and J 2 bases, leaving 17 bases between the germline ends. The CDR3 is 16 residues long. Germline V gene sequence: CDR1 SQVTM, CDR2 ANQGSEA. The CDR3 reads CSVEAPPGVVNTEAFF. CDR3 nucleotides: TGCAGCGTTGAAGCTCCCCCGGGGGTTGTTAACACTGAAGCTTTCTTT.